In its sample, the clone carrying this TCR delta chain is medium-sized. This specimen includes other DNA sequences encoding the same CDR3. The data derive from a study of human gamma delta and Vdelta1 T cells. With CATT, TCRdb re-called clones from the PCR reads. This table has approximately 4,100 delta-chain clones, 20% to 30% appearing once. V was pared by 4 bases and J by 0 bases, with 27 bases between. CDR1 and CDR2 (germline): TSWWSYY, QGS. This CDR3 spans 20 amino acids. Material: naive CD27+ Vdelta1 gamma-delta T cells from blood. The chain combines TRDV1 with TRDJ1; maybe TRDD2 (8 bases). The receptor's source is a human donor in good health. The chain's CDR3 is CALGGSLPTGDSVYTDKLIF. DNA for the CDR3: TGTGCTCTTGGGGGATCTCTTCCTACGGGGGATTCTGTGTACACCGATAAACTCATCTTT.